The 18 T cell receptor beta chains below were found in one sample sequenced in a study of cytomegalovirus exposure and HLA in healthy donors. Amplification used 60 Vbeta primers and 13 Jbeta primers. Assay used: immunoSEQ multiplex PCR; TCRdb lists only in-frame clones, some missing. The table shows some 170,000 clones, with 82% occurring only once. The sequenced material came from PBMCs. These receptors were collected from a girl aged 2 to 10 in good health and CMV-seropositive.

The genes are TRBV4-1 and TRBJ2-7; TRBD2 matches at 12 bases. Germline lookup yields CDR1 MGHRA and CDR2 YSYEKL. This CDR3 region has 15 residues. Unmatched junction bases numbered 7, after V lost 1 base and J lost 9 bases. The CDR3 bases are TGCGCCAGCAGCCAAGTGGCTAGCGGGAGGGGAGGGCAGTACTTC. The encoded protein is CASSQVASGRGGQYF.

This clone has just one count. The CDR3 DNA follows: TGTGCCACCAGCCTTCGGACAGGGGCGTACGAGCAGTACTTC. This sequence encodes CATSLRTGAYEQYF. This chain uses TRBV19 with TRBJ2-7, with TRBD1 matching over 9 bases. V was clipped by 10 bases and J by 4 bases; unmatched bases: 11. Germline loops: CDR1 LNHDA, CDR2 SQIVND (reference sequence). There are 14 residues in the CDR3. The full variable domain, in which reference TRBV19 and TRBJ2-7 provide the parts outside the CDR3, is DGGITQSPKYLFRKEGQNVTLSCEQNLNHDAMYWYRQDPGQGLRLIYYSQIVNDFQKGDIAEGYSVSREKKESFPLTVTSAQKNPTAFYLCATSLRTGAYEQYFGPGTRLTVT.

The V and J genes are TRBV19 and TRBJ2-2; TRBD2 aligns across 16 bases. Germline trimming cut 5 bases from V and 3 bases from J; bases unmatched to any gene: 15. CDR1 and CDR2 (germline): LNHDA, SQIVND (reference sequence). The CDR3 is made up of 21 amino acids. The chain's CDR3 is CASSRRLFTGTSGRDTGELFF. The DNA of the CDR3 is TGTGCCAGTAGTCGTCGACTATTTACCGGGACTAGCGGGAGGGACACCGGGGAGCTGTTTTTT.

The chain joins TRBV28 to TRBJ2-7, with TRBD1 matching over 7 bases. This CDR3 contains 15 residues. V shed 1 base and J 1 base; nucleotides not matched to a gene: 4. Germline V lookup: CDR1 MDHEN, CDR2 SYDVKM. The DNA for the CDR3 is TGTGCCAGCAGTTTATACCGCAGGGGGTCCTACGAGCAGTACTTC. Amino acids: CASSLYRRGSYEQYF.

The CDR3 loop is CASSLVPLNEQFF. The CDR3, as DNA: TGTGCCAGCAGCTTGGTTCCCTTAAATGAGCAGTTCTTC. The V and J genes are TRBV5-4 and TRBJ2-1, with D hard to call. The CDR3 covers 13 residues. CDR1 and CDR2 from the germline V gene are SGHNT and YYREEE (reference sequence). The ends were cut back, 0 bases at V and 7 bases at J, with 8 bases in the middle.

This chain uses TRBV27 with TRBJ2-7; D remains unclear. Trimming stripped 6 bases from V and 3 bases from J, with 6 bases between. The CDR3 runs to 11 residues. Germline V gene sequence: CDR1 MNHEY, CDR2 SMNVEV (reference sequence). CDR3 amino acids: CASSQYYEQYF. The CDR3 coding sequence is TGTGCCAGCAGCCAGTACTACGAGCAGTACTTC.

J is TRBJ2-5 and V is TRBV30; TRBD2 agrees at 16 bases. Germline loops: CDR1 GTSNPN, CDR2 SVGIG (reference sequence). J was trimmed by 4 bases and V by 2 bases; bases with no gene match: 7. There are 17 residues in the CDR3. The CDR3 protein is CAWSSSGLAGGSETQYF. CDR3 coding DNA: TGTGCCTGGAGTTCTTCGGGACTAGCGGGAGGGTCAGAGACCCAGTACTTC.

The count of this clone is one. The CDR3 DNA follows: TGTGCCAGCAGTTGGGGGGAAGGGGACTCTGGAAACACCATATATTTT. It yields the protein CASSWGEGDSGNTIYF. The chain couples TRBV28 to TRBJ1-3; tentative D call: TRBD1 (5 bases). The CDR3 contains 16 residues. The germline gives CDR1 MDHEN, CDR2 SYDVKM. The V end was cut by 4 bases, the J end by 0 bases, with 13 bases between.

The chain is built from TRBV6-7 and TRBJ2-3, with 10 bases fitting TRBD2. TRBV6-7 is noted as an ORF with a role that remains uncertain. V gave up 4 bases and J gave up 6 bases; unmatched junction bases: 13. The CDR3 totals 17 residues. The DNA for the CDR3 is TGTGCCAGCAGTTCCCACCCAGCGGGAGGGGCCCCCGATACGCAGTATTTT. Translation: CASSSHPAGGAPDTQYF.

V gene TRBV6-1 combines with J gene TRBJ2-3; weak D call: TRBD1 (6 bases). V lost 8 bases and J lost 3, with 18 bases in between. Germline V gene sequence: CDR1 MNHNS, CDR2 SASEGT. The CDR3 has 15 amino acids. CDR3 in DNA: TGTGCCAGCGGCCTCACAGGGATTGGGACAGATACGCAGTATTTT. Translating it yields CASGLTGIGTDTQYF.

The sample holds a few counts of this clone. The rearrangement uses TRBV5-4 and TRBJ2-1, with a possible D match to TRBD1 (6 bases). In germline, CDR1 is SGHNT, CDR2 YYREEE (reference sequence). There are 15 residues in the CDR3. V was cut by 0 bases and J by 6 bases, with 13 bases left in between. The CDR3 nucleotides are TGTGCCAGCAGCTTGGGACAGGTTGGAGTCAATGAGCAGTTCTTC. Amino acids: CASSLGQVGVNEQFF.

The chain couples TRBV28 to TRBJ2-7; TRBD1 might be the D (7 bases). V was pared by 6 bases and J by 4 bases, with 10 bases between. In germline, CDR1 is MDHEN, CDR2 SYDVKM. CDR3 length: 12 residues. Here the CDR3 reads CASSPGGYEQYF. The CDR3 DNA is TGTGCCAGCAGCCCAGGGGGGTACGAGCAGTACTTC.

The V gene is TRBV27, the J gene TRBJ2-5; D is unclear. With the DNA end fitting TRBJ2-7 better, the J assignment may be wrong. The germline V gene has CDR1 MNHEY and CDR2 SMNVEV (reference sequence). This CDR3 spans 14 amino acids. The CDR3 DNA reads TGTGCCAGCAGTTTAGCCGCGCACTCCTACGAGCAGTACTTC. Encoded protein: CASSLAAHSYEQYF.

The chain is built from TRBV5-1 and TRBJ2-7; TRBD2 matches at 10 bases. Germline CDR1 is SGHRS and CDR2 is YFSETQ. Trimming took 2 bases from V and 4 from J; bases not matched to a gene: 3. This CDR3 contains 14 residues. CDR3 protein: CASSLAGGPYEQYF. The CDR3, as DNA: TGCGCCAGCAGCTTAGCGGGAGGGCCTTACGAGCAGTACTTC.

The V and J genes are TRBV28 and TRBJ1-1; perhaps TRBD1 as D (6 bases). The CDR3 has 12 residues. V was shortened by 11 bases and J by 5 bases, with 15 bases between the two germline ends. Germline V lookup: CDR1 MDHEN, CDR2 SYDVKM. The CDR3 is CAVTLRGTEAFF. The CDR3 coding sequence is TGTGCCGTTACCCTCAGGGGTACTGAAGCTTTCTTT. The variable domain in full, with the rest retrieved from reference TRBV28 and TRBJ1-1, is DVKVTQSSRYLVKRTGEKVFLECVQDMDHENMFWYRQDPGLGLRLIYFSYDVKMKEKGDIPEGYSVSREKKERFSLILESASTNQTSMYLCAVTLRGTEAFFGQGTRLTVV.

The chain has TRBV27 and TRBJ1-2, with 10 bases aligning to TRBD1. This CDR3 spans 14 amino acids. V was clipped by 3 bases and J by 7 bases; unmatched bases: 5. Germline V gives CDR1 MNHEY, CDR2 SMNVEV (reference sequence). Written as DNA, the CDR3 is TGTGCCAGCAGTTTGACAGGGGGCGCAGTTGGCTACACCTTC. Translation: CASSLTGGAVGYTF.

This clone was recorded once. The rearrangement links TRBV9 to TRBJ2-2; TRBD2 agrees at 7 bases. Unmatched junction bases numbered 3, after V lost 0 bases and J lost 4 bases. This CDR3 spans 15 amino acids. The germline V gene encodes CDR1 SGDLS and CDR2 YYNGEE. The CDR3 region is CASSVGGSPTGELFF. DNA of the CDR3: TGTGCCAGCAGCGTAGGCGGGAGTCCCACCGGGGAGCTGTTTTTT.

V gene TRBV7-9 combines with J gene TRBJ1-3, with 9 nucleotides matching TRBD1. V dropped 5 bases and J dropped 7; count of bases not matched to a gene: 9. In germline, CDR1 is SEHNR, CDR2 FQNEAQ (reference sequence). This CDR3 comprises 15 residues. The DNA of the CDR3 is TGTGCCAGCAGCGTTCGGGACAGGGAATGGAACACCATATATTTT. This codes for CASSVRDREWNTIYF.